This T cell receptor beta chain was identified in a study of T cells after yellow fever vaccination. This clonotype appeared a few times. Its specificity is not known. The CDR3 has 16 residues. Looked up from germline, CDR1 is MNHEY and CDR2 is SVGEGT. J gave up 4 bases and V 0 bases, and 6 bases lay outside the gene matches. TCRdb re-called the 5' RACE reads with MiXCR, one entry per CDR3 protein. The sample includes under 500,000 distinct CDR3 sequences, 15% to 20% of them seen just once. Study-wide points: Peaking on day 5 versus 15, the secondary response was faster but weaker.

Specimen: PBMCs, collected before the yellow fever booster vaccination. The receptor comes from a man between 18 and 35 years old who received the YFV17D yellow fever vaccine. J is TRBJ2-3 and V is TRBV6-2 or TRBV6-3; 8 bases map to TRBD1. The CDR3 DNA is TGTGCCAGCAGTTACTCCGGACAGGGAGGCCCAGATACGCAGTATTTT. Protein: CASSYSGQGGPDTQYF.